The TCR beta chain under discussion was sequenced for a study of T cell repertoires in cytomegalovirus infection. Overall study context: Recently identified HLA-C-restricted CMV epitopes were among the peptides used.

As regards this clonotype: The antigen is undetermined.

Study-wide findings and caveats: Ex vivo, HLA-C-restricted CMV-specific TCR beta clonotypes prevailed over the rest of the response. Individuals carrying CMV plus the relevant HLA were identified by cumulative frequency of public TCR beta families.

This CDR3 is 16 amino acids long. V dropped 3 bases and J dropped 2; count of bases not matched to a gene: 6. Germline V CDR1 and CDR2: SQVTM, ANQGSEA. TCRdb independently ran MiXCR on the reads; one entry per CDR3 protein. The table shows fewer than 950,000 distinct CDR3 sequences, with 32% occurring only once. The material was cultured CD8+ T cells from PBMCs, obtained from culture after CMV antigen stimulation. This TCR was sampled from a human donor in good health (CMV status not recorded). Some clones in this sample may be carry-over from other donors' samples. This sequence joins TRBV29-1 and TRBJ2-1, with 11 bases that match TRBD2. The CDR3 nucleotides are TGCAGCGTTGACCTAGCGGGGGGCCATGCCTACAATGAGCAGTTCTTC. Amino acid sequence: CSVDLAGGHAYNEQFF.